This section outlines one T cell receptor beta chain sequence together with its context. Its specificity is not known. The source of the sample is a study of T cell responses to AZD1222 COVID-19 vaccine. Study at large: Pooling covered second doses at about 4 or about 12 weeks.

Overall study findings and caveats: It should be noted that donors were predominantly white British and more often female, and clonal diversity was possibly underestimated. Just six AZD1222 recipients were seropositive at baseline.

Germline trimming cut 0 bases from V and 0 bases from J; bases unmatched to any gene: 7. The CDR3 consists of 17 residues. Germline CDR1 and CDR2: MNHEY and SVGEGT. Generated by immunoSEQ multiplex PCR, the TCRdb table keeps only in-frame clones and is missing some. The table has 54,000 or so clones, about 90% seen once; the top ten hold under 15%. This specimen was peripheral blood, taken on day 0 of AZD1222 vaccination. The sequence came from an adult in good health. The chain carries TRBV6-2 or TRBV6-3 and TRBJ1-1; 7 nucleotides line up with TRBD1. CDR3 protein: CASSYSGHRGMNTEAFF. Written as DNA, the CDR3 is TGTGCCAGCAGTTACTCGGGCCACAGGGGCATGAACACTGAAGCTTTCTTT.